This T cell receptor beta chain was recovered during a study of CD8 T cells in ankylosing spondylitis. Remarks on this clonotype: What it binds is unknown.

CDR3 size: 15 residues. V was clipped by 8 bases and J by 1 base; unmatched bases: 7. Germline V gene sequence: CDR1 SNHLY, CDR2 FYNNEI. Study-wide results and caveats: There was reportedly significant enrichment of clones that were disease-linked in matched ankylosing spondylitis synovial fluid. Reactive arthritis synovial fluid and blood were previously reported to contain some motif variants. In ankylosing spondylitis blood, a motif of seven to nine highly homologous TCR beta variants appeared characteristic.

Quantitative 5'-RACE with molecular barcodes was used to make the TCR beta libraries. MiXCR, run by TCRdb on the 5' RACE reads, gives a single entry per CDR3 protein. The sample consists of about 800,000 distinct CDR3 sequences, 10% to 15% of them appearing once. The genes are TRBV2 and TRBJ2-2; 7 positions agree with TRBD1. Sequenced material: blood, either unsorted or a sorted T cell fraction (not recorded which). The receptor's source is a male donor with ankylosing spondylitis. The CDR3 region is CASRRGQLNTGELFF. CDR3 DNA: TGTGCCAGCCGAAGGGGACAGTTGAACACCGGGGAGCTGTTTTTT.